The 9 T cell receptor beta chains below were found in one sample sequenced in a study of blood T cell repertoires in COVID-19. Clones were sequenced by immunoSEQ multiplex PCR, and TCRdb holds only the in-frame ones, with some missing. The sample holds under 150,000 clones; around 84% are singletons and the top ten take about 3.6%. The sample consisted of peripheral blood. The receptors here all came from a man in his forties with acute or convalescent COVID-19.

This chain joins TRBV21-1 and TRBJ1-1. TRBV21-1 is a pseudogene segment. The CDR3 is made up of 15 amino acids. The CDR3 loop is CASSKGAEEYTEAFF. The CDR3 DNA sequence: TGTGCCAGCAGCAAGGGTGCAGAGGAATACACTGAAGCTTTCTTT.

The chain is built from TRBV11-2 and TRBJ2-7, with D possibly being TRBD2 (6 bases). The germline CDR1 and CDR2 sequences are SGHAT and FQNNGV. CDR3 size: 15 residues. V shed 2 bases and J shed 4 bases, with 15 bases lying between them. The CDR3 loop is CASSLRERGTYEQYF. CDR3 DNA: TGTGCCAGCAGCTTAAGAGAACGGGGGACGTACGAGCAGTACTTC.

In its sample, this clone was seen a few times. The genes are TRBV2 and TRBJ2-5; 11 nucleotides line up with TRBD2. The CDR3 has 15 residues. Trimming cost V 3 bases and J 5 bases; bases outside gene matches: 5. CDR1 SNHLY and CDR2 FYNNEI come from the germline V gene. The CDR3 loop is CASSEISGGAETQYF. Written as DNA, the CDR3 is TGTGCCAGCAGTGAGATTAGCGGGGGGGCGGAGACCCAGTACTTC. The full variable domain, its missing parts supplied by reference TRBV2 and TRBJ2-5, is EPEVTQTPSHQVTQMGQEVILRCVPISNHLYFYWYRQILGQKVEFLVSFYNNEISEKSEIFDDQFSVERPDGSNFTLKIRSTKLEDSAMYFCASSEISGGAETQYFGPGTRLLVL.

The CDR3: CASGQGLASDGYTF. The CDR3, as DNA: TGCGCCAGCGGACAGGGCCTCGCTTCCGATGGCTACACCTTC. The chain has TRBV5-1 and TRBJ1-2; TRBD1 matches at 8 bases. Germline-derived CDR1 and CDR2 are SGHRS and YFSETQ. The CDR3 spans 14 residues. V was clipped by 7 bases and J by 6 bases; unmatched bases: 11.

V and J are TRBV24-1 and TRBJ2-1; 14 bases are shared with TRBD2. V lost 4 bases to trimming and J lost 8 bases; unmatched junction nucleotides: 6. Germline V gene sequence: CDR1 KGHDR, CDR2 SFDVKD. The CDR3 is 16 residues long. The CDR3 nucleotides read TGTGCCACCAGTGAAAGACTAGCGGGGGGGCGGGATGAGCAGTTCTTC. Encoded protein: CATSERLAGGRDEQFF.

This clone was detected a few times. J is TRBJ1-2 and V is TRBV6-1; D not certain. Trimming took off 0 bases at V and 7 bases at J, with 18 bases between the two ends. Germline V gives CDR1 MNHNS, CDR2 SASEGT. The CDR3 is 16 amino acids. CDR3 sequence (DNA): TGTGCCAGCAGTGAAGCGGTAACACGGGGTCGGTCTGGCTACACCTTC. It translates to CASSEAVTRGRSGYTF.

This clone was picked up one time. This rearrangement joins TRBV5-5 to TRBJ2-1; D is possibly TRBD2 (6 bases). This CDR3 comprises 15 residues. Germline CDR1 reads SGHKS; CDR2 reads YYEKEE (reference sequence). Trimming took off 1 base at V and 4 bases at J, with 12 bases between the two ends. In DNA form, the CDR3 reads TGTGCCAGCAGCTTGTACCTAGCGCAATACAATGAGCAGTTCTTC. Protein product: CASSLYLAQYNEQFF.

The rearrangement uses TRBV4-1 and TRBJ2-7, with TRBD1 matching 7 bases. CDR1 is MGHRA and CDR2 is YSYEKL in the germline V gene. V was clipped by 3 bases and J by 0 bases; unmatched bases: 8. The CDR3 spans 16 residues. CDR3 sequence reads: CASSQGQFTPSYEQYF. CDR3 sequence (DNA): TGCGCCAGCAGCCAGGGACAGTTTACACCCTCCTACGAGCAGTACTTC.

The chain joins TRBV7-3 to TRBJ1-4; 10 positions match TRBD1. V shed 5 bases and J 0 bases; nucleotides not matched to a gene: 15. There are 20 residues in the CDR3. CDR1 is SGHTA and CDR2 is FQGTGA in the germline V gene. The chain's CDR3 is CASSPGTGDIRGSTNEKLFF. The CDR3 region has the DNA TGTGCCAGCAGCCCCGGGACAGGGGACATCAGGGGATCAACTAATGAAAAACTGTTTTTT.